This TCR beta chain is from a study of T cell responses to AZD1222 COVID-19 vaccine. On the study more broadly: Recipients boosted at about 4 weeks or about 12 weeks are pooled. Study results and caveats: Just 5 to 7 people given AZD1222 tested seropositive at baseline. Researchers report vaccine-associated CD4 TCRs spanning spike, with dominance at 160-218 and 743-854. None of the repertoires were sampled until the peak T cell response had passed.

Germline loops: CDR1 MRHNA, CDR2 SNTAGT. V lost 2 bases, J lost 6 bases, and 6 bases stayed unmatched. The CDR3 spans 15 residues. Data came from immunoSEQ multiplex PCR; TCRdb stores just in-frame clones and leaves some out. The sample records approximately 100,000 clones, just over 90% being singletons. A remark on this clone: No antigen is known for it.

The chain is built from TRBV6-4 and TRBJ2-1; 8 bases agree with TRBD1. This clonotype was sampled from an adult in good health. The sample consisted of peripheral blood, taken on day 0 of AZD1222 vaccination. The CDR3 protein is CASSDAAGGFNEQFF. The CDR3 coding sequence is TGTGCCAGCAGTGACGCGGCAGGGGGCTTCAATGAGCAGTTCTTC.